Listed below are T cell receptor beta chains from one sample, sequenced in a study of response to subunit inactivated influenza vaccine. Each CDR3 protein gets one entry after TCRdb re-called the RT-PCR reads with MiXCR. The sample carries 250,000 to 350,000 distinct CDR3 sequences, roughly 22% recorded once. Sequences were derived from PBMCs from blood, sampled less than 22 months after vaccination. The receptors shown here come from a man aged 50-75 years who received an inactivated influenza vaccine. The CDR3 runs from the conserved cysteine through the conserved F or W. D genes are given only for firm matches. The size entry is marked missing in some rows and otherwise reads once, few, many or a size class.

cdr3_nt: TGTGCCATCAGGGACCCCTCCTACAATGAGCAGTTCTTC
cdr3_aa: CAIRDPSYNEQFF
v_call: TRBV10-3
j_call: TRBJ2-1
d_call: -
clone_size: -

cdr3_nt: TGTGCCAGCAGTCCCTGGGACCCCCGTTGGCAAGAGACCCAGTACTTC
cdr3_aa: CASSPWDPRWQETQYF
v_call: TRBV28
j_call: TRBJ2-5
d_call: -
clone_size: -

cdr3_nt: TGCAGTGCTAGAGATCTCCTAGCGGGTAAATACGAGCAGTACTTC
cdr3_aa: CSARDLLAGKYEQYF
v_call: TRBV20-1
j_call: TRBJ2-7
d_call: TRBD2
clone_size: -

cdr3_nt: TGCAGCGGCGGGGACACTACCTACGAGCAGTACTTC
cdr3_aa: CSGGDTTYEQYF
v_call: TRBV29-1
j_call: TRBJ2-7
d_call: -
clone_size: -

cdr3_nt: TGTGCCAGCAGCCACCCGCAAGAGGGAGGCTACACCTTC
cdr3_aa: CASSHPQEGGYTF
v_call: TRBV4-2
j_call: TRBJ1-2
d_call: -
clone_size: -

cdr3_nt: TGTGCCAGCAGCTTGGATCGTCGAGCAGGGGGCGGTAAGCTTCATAACACTGAAGCTTTCTTT
cdr3_aa: CASSLDRRAGGGKLHNTEAFF
v_call: TRBV5-6
j_call: TRBJ1-1
d_call: TRBD1
clone_size: -

cdr3_nt: TGTGCCAGCAGCCTCAGACCTTCGACTAATTCACCCCTCCACTTT
cdr3_aa: CASSLRPSTNSPLHF
v_call: TRBV7-2
j_call: TRBJ1-6
d_call: -
clone_size: -

cdr3_nt: TGCGCCAGCAGTCACTCCCGAGGGACCGCCAACACTGAAGCTTTCTTT
cdr3_aa: CASSHSRGTANTEAFF
v_call: TRBV23-1
j_call: TRBJ1-1
d_call: -
clone_size: few

cdr3_nt: TGCAGTGCTAGAGATCGGACAGGGACCTATGGCTACACCTTC
cdr3_aa: CSARDRTGTYGYTF
v_call: TRBV20-1
j_call: TRBJ1-2
d_call: TRBD1
clone_size: few

cdr3_nt: TGTGCCAGCAGCCAAGATAGGGGCTCCTACGAGCAGTACTTC
cdr3_aa: CASSQDRGSYEQYF
v_call: TRBV3-1
j_call: TRBJ2-7
d_call: -
clone_size: -

cdr3_nt: TGCAGTGCTAGAGAGCCCGCGACCCAGTACTTC
cdr3_aa: CSAREPATQYF
v_call: TRBV20-1
j_call: TRBJ2-5
d_call: -
clone_size: -

cdr3_nt: TGTGCCAGTCGGACAGGTGAATATGAAAAACTGTTTTTT
cdr3_aa: CASRTGEYEKLFF
v_call: TRBV19
j_call: TRBJ1-4
d_call: TRBD1
clone_size: -

cdr3_nt: TGTGCCAGCTCACCGAACCGGGACCGAGGGGAGACCCAGTACTTC
cdr3_aa: CASSPNRDRGETQYF
v_call: TRBV18
j_call: TRBJ2-5
d_call: -
clone_size: few

cdr3_nt: TGCGCCAGCAGCCAATCAAGGGACAGGAACACTGAAGCTTTCTTT
cdr3_aa: CASSQSRDRNTEAFF
v_call: TRBV4-3
j_call: TRBJ1-1
d_call: TRBD1
clone_size: -

cdr3_nt: TGCAGTGCTATTCCGGCGGTAGCTAGCAGCGATACGCAGTATTTT
cdr3_aa: CSAIPAVASSDTQYF
v_call: TRBV20-1
j_call: TRBJ2-3
d_call: -
clone_size: -

cdr3_nt: TGCAGCGTCTCACTCGGGACAGCAAATAATTCACCCCTCCACTTT
cdr3_aa: CSVSLGTANNSPLHF
v_call: TRBV29-1
j_call: TRBJ1-6
d_call: TRBD1
clone_size: many

cdr3_nt: TGTGCCAGCAGTGAGCGACAAAGGTTTCAGCCCCAGCATTTT
cdr3_aa: CASSERQRFQPQHF
v_call: TRBV6-1
j_call: TRBJ1-5
d_call: -
clone_size: many

cdr3_nt: TGTGCCAGCAGCCAAGAACCGAAACAGGGTGAAGCTTTCTTT
cdr3_aa: CASSQEPKQGEAFF
v_call: TRBV4-2
j_call: TRBJ1-1
d_call: -
clone_size: -

cdr3_nt: TGTGCCAGCAGTCGACTAGCGGAAGAGACCCAGTACTTC
cdr3_aa: CASSRLAEETQYF
v_call: TRBV5-4
j_call: TRBJ2-5
d_call: TRBD2
clone_size: -

cdr3_nt: TGTGCCAGCAGTTATGGTGGGTCCTATGGCTACACCTTC
cdr3_aa: CASSYGGSYGYTF
v_call: TRBV6-2/TRBV6-3
j_call: TRBJ1-2
d_call: -
clone_size: few

cdr3_nt: TGTGCCAGCAGCGCTAGGATGGGGACTGAAGCTTTCTTT
cdr3_aa: CASSARMGTEAFF
v_call: TRBV7-2
j_call: TRBJ1-1
d_call: -
clone_size: -

cdr3_nt: TGCAGCGTTGAAGATACCAGTCATCATGAAAAACTGTTTTTT
cdr3_aa: CSVEDTSHHEKLFF
v_call: TRBV29-1
j_call: TRBJ1-4
d_call: -
clone_size: -

cdr3_nt: TGTGCCAGCAGCTTAGATCGACGGGGGGCCACAACCGGGGAGCTGTTTTTT
cdr3_aa: CASSLDRRGATTGELFF
v_call: TRBV11-3
j_call: TRBJ2-2
d_call: -
clone_size: -

cdr3_nt: TGCAGTGCTAGAGTGACCGGCAGCACAGATACGCAGTATTTT
cdr3_aa: CSARVTGSTDTQYF
v_call: TRBV20-1
j_call: TRBJ2-3
d_call: -
clone_size: -

cdr3_nt: TGTGCCAGCAGCCAAATCGCGAACACCGGGGAGCTGTTTTTT
cdr3_aa: CASSQIANTGELFF
v_call: TRBV3-1
j_call: TRBJ2-2
d_call: -
clone_size: few

cdr3_nt: TGCGCCAGCAGCTTGGGAGGGACAGGAGCCTACAATGAGCAGTTCTTC
cdr3_aa: CASSLGGTGAYNEQFF
v_call: TRBV5-1
j_call: TRBJ2-1
d_call: TRBD1
clone_size: -

cdr3_nt: TGCAGCGTTGAGAGGGACAGGGGGCTTGGCTACACCTTC
cdr3_aa: CSVERDRGLGYTF
v_call: TRBV29-1
j_call: TRBJ1-2
d_call: TRBD1
clone_size: few

cdr3_nt: TGCGCCAGCAGCTCGACGGGTAACACCGGGGAGCTGTTTTTT
cdr3_aa: CASSSTGNTGELFF
v_call: TRBV5-1
j_call: TRBJ2-2
d_call: -
clone_size: few

cdr3_nt: TGTGCCAGCTCCCTCACCGCGGGTACGGCAGATACGCAGTATTTT
cdr3_aa: CASSLTAGTADTQYF
v_call: TRBV18
j_call: TRBJ2-3
d_call: -
clone_size: -

cdr3_nt: TGTGCCAGCAGCACTTACAGGGGCACCGGGGAGCTGTTTTTT
cdr3_aa: CASSTYRGTGELFF
v_call: TRBV7-3
j_call: TRBJ2-2
d_call: TRBD1
clone_size: few

cdr3_nt: TGCGCCAGCAGCCAAGAGCGATACACAGATACGCAGTATTTT
cdr3_aa: CASSQERYTDTQYF
v_call: TRBV4-3
j_call: TRBJ2-3
d_call: -
clone_size: -

cdr3_nt: TGTGCCAGCAGCGTGAAAGCTAACTATGGCTACACCTTC
cdr3_aa: CASSVKANYGYTF
v_call: TRBV28
j_call: TRBJ1-2
d_call: -
clone_size: few

cdr3_nt: TGTGCCAGCAGCCGAAACAGGGAACTAGCCAAAAACATTCAGTACTTC
cdr3_aa: CASSRNRELAKNIQYF
v_call: TRBV3-1
j_call: TRBJ2-4
d_call: -
clone_size: few

cdr3_nt: TGTGCCAGTAGTCCGATGGGGATTGGAAGGGCTTTCTTT
cdr3_aa: CASSPMGIGRAFF
v_call: TRBV19
j_call: TRBJ1-1
d_call: -
clone_size: few

cdr3_nt: TGTGCCACCAGCAGAGGGGACAGCTACGAGCAGTACTTC
cdr3_aa: CATSRGDSYEQYF
v_call: TRBV15
j_call: TRBJ2-7
d_call: TRBD1
clone_size: -

cdr3_nt: TGTGCCAGCAGCGTAGGGGGCGAGGGGGTTGAAGCTTTCTTT
cdr3_aa: CASSVGGEGVEAFF
v_call: TRBV9
j_call: TRBJ1-1
d_call: -
clone_size: -

cdr3_nt: TGTGCCAGCAGTGCAGGGTTTGACACTGAAGCTTTCTTT
cdr3_aa: CASSAGFDTEAFF
v_call: TRBV12-3/TRBV12-4
j_call: TRBJ1-1
d_call: -
clone_size: few

cdr3_nt: TGTGCCAGCAGTGAACAGGGGGCGCCTGGAAACACCATATATTTT
cdr3_aa: CASSEQGAPGNTIYF
v_call: TRBV6-1
j_call: TRBJ1-3
d_call: TRBD1
clone_size: -

cdr3_nt: TGCGCCAGCAGCTTGGCACAGGCCTGGGAGACCCAGTACTTC
cdr3_aa: CASSLAQAWETQYF
v_call: TRBV5-1
j_call: TRBJ2-5
d_call: -
clone_size: -

cdr3_nt: TGTGCCAGCAGCCCCGGGACTAGCGGGGAAGAGACCCAGTACTTC
cdr3_aa: CASSPGTSGEETQYF
v_call: TRBV28
j_call: TRBJ2-5
d_call: TRBD2
clone_size: -

cdr3_nt: TGCGCCAGCAGCATCCGGGACAGGGGGCGATTCCACTCTGGAAACACCATATATTTT
cdr3_aa: CASSIRDRGRFHSGNTIYF
v_call: TRBV10-1
j_call: TRBJ1-3
d_call: TRBD1
clone_size: -

cdr3_nt: TGTGCCAGCAGTTCAGCGCCGGGACAGGGGGTGAGCACCGGGGAGCTGTTTTTT
cdr3_aa: CASSSAPGQGVSTGELFF
v_call: TRBV6-2/TRBV6-3
j_call: TRBJ2-2
d_call: TRBD1
clone_size: -

cdr3_nt: TGTGCCAGCAGCAAAGTAGGCCGGGACAGGGTGCCCCTTAGCAATCAGCCCCAGCATTTT
cdr3_aa: CASSKVGRDRVPLSNQPQHF
v_call: TRBV21-1
j_call: TRBJ1-5
d_call: -
clone_size: few

cdr3_nt: TGTGCCAGCAGCAGGGGGGTTCCGAAGTTGAATGAGCAGTTCTTC
cdr3_aa: CASSRGVPKLNEQFF
v_call: TRBV6-1
j_call: TRBJ2-1
d_call: -
clone_size: few

cdr3_nt: TGTGCCAGCAGTTTTTCCAGATTTAGCAATCAGCCCCAGCATTTT
cdr3_aa: CASSFSRFSNQPQHF
v_call: TRBV12-3/TRBV12-4
j_call: TRBJ1-5
d_call: -
clone_size: many

cdr3_nt: TGCAGCGTTGGTACAGGGGGAAACATTCAGTACTTC
cdr3_aa: CSVGTGGNIQYF
v_call: TRBV29-1
j_call: TRBJ2-4
d_call: TRBD1
clone_size: -

cdr3_nt: TGTGCCAGCAGTTTTCGACTCTACAATGAGCAGTTCTTC
cdr3_aa: CASSFRLYNEQFF
v_call: TRBV28
j_call: TRBJ2-1
d_call: -
clone_size: -

cdr3_nt: TGCAGTGCTCGAAACTGGGACCTTTCTGCCAAAAACATTCAGTACTTC
cdr3_aa: CSARNWDLSAKNIQYF
v_call: TRBV20-1
j_call: TRBJ2-4
d_call: -
clone_size: -

cdr3_nt: TGCGCCAGCAGCCATATAATGGACCGAAATCAGCCCCAGCATTTT
cdr3_aa: CASSHIMDRNQPQHF
v_call: TRBV4-1
j_call: TRBJ1-5
d_call: -
clone_size: few

cdr3_nt: TGTGCCAGCAGCTTAGACAGGGCTAACTATGGCTACACCTTC
cdr3_aa: CASSLDRANYGYTF
v_call: TRBV7-2
j_call: TRBJ1-2
d_call: -
clone_size: many

cdr3_nt: TGTGCCAGCAGCCTATTTAGCGGGAGACATGAGCAGTTCTTC
cdr3_aa: CASSLFSGRHEQFF
v_call: TRBV14
j_call: TRBJ2-1
d_call: TRBD2
clone_size: -